The 18 T cell receptor beta chains reported below all come from one sample, sequenced in a study of T cells in Graves' hyperthyroidism and ophthalmopathy. Amplified regions were TCR beta CDR3 sequences from RNA transcripts. First-round RT-PCR targeting the TCR CDR3 was performed with the HTBI primer set. In TCRdb, the multiplex PCR reads were re-called with MiXCR into one record per CDR3 protein. The sample holds a few hundred thousand distinct CDR3 sequences, 17% seen once. What was sequenced was blood. All receptors come from a woman aged 60-75 years with Graves' ophthalmopathy.

This clonotype was found many times. This sequence may be a read error, since a much larger clone differs from it by one base. The CDR3: CASSLGLTGTDTQYF. DNA for the CDR3: TGTGCCAGCAGCTTAGGCCTGACTGGGACAGATACGCAGTATTTT. The chain couples TRBV7-9 to TRBJ2-3; D gene unclear. This CDR3 is 15 amino acids long. CDR1 SEHNR and CDR2 FQNEAQ come from the germline V gene (reference sequence). V was cut by 1 base and J by 3 bases, with 11 bases left in between.

This clonotype was picked up a small number of times. The gene calls are TRBV11-2 and TRBJ1-6; no definite D call. The CDR3 covers 18 residues. Germline assignment: CDR1 SGHAT and CDR2 FQNNGV. V lost 1 base, J lost 0 bases, and 13 bases lay in between. The CDR3 here is CASSLATGTSSYNSPLHF. The CDR3 DNA is TGTGCCAGCAGCTTAGCGACGGGAACCAGCTCCTATAATTCACCCCTCCACTTT. Drawing the rest from reference TRBV11-2 and TRBJ1-6, the complete variable domain is EAGVAQSPRYKIIEKRQSVAFWCNPISGHATLYWYQQILGQGPKLLIQFQNNGVVDDSQLPKDRFSAERLKGVDSTLKIQPAKLEDSAVYLCASSLATGTSSYNSPLHFGNGTRLTVT.

This clonotype appeared once. A clone one base away is much larger, so this may be a read error. The chain carries TRBV11-2 and TRBJ2-7; possibly TRBD1 for D (6 bases). Germline V lookup: CDR1 SGHAT, CDR2 FQNNGV. The CDR3 covers 14 residues. This CDR3 reads CAGSPGQSRYEQYF. The DNA of the CDR3 is TGTGCCGGCAGCCCCGGACAGAGCCGCTACGAGCAGTACTTC.

This clonotype was recorded a few times. The chain couples TRBV7-2 to TRBJ2-2; perhaps TRBD2 as D (6 bases). The CDR3 covers 15 residues. Trimming cost V 5 bases and J 2 bases, with 12 bases left between them. Germline V gene data show CDR1 as SGHTA and CDR2 as FQGNSA. The CDR3 DNA reads TGTGCCAGCAGCCGCGGGACCGTTAACACCGGGGAGCTGTTTTTT. Its translation is CASSRGTVNTGELFF.

This clonotype was seen ten or more times. This sequence joins TRBV2 and TRBJ1-5; no clear D. The germline V gene has CDR1 SNHLY and CDR2 FYNNEI. CDR3 size: 14 residues. Trimming took off 5 bases at V and 7 bases at J, with 15 bases between the two ends. The CDR3 reads CASSRVREGQPQHF. Here the CDR3 DNA reads TGTGCCAGCAGTCGTGTAAGGGAGGGACAGCCCCAGCATTTT.

This clonotype was counted ten times or more. The chain joins TRBV11-3 to TRBJ2-2, with D hard to call. This CDR3 region has 17 residues. With 0 bases removed from V and 0 bases from J, the gap between germline ends came to 11 bases. Looked up from germline, CDR1 is SGHNT and CDR2 is YENEEA. Here the CDR3 DNA reads TGTGCCAGCAGCTTAGATTCCACGAGCGCGAACACCGGGGAGCTGTTTTTT. This encodes CASSLDSTSANTGELFF. Together with reference TRBV11-3 and TRBJ2-2, the CDR3 gives the full variable domain: EAGVVQSPRYKIIEKKQPVAFWCNPISGHNTLYWYLQNLGQGPELLIRYENEEAVDDSQLPKDRFSAERLKGVDSTLKIQPAELGDSAVYLCASSLDSTSANTGELFFGEGSRLTVL.

This clonotype occurred a few times. J is TRBJ2-5 and V is TRBV10-3; D is unclear. This CDR3 region has 15 residues. Trimming took off 3 bases at V and 2 bases at J, with 13 bases between the two ends. From germline, CDR1 is ENHRY and CDR2 SYGVKD. DNA for the CDR3: TGTGCCATCAGTGATTATTCTCGAGTACAAGAGACCCAGTACTTC. Its protein is CAISDYSRVQETQYF.

For this clonotype: A much larger clone differs from this one at a single base, so this may be a read error. This chain connects TRBV28 to TRBJ2-1; 11 bases match TRBD2. CDR1 and CDR2 from the germline V gene are MDHEN and SYDVKM. This CDR3 comprises 16 residues. CDR3 in amino acids: CASSPGTSGSYNEQSF. The CDR3 DNA follows: TGTGCCAGCAGCCCCGGGACTAGCGGCTCCTACAATGAGCAGTCCTTC. Combining the CDR3 with reference TRBV28 and TRBJ2-1 gives the whole variable domain DVKVTQSSRYLVKRTGEKVFLECVQDMDHENMFWYRQDPGLGLRLIYFSYDVKMKEKGDIPEGYSVSREKKERFSLILESASTNQTSMYLCASSPGTSGSYNEQSFGPGTRLTVL.

This clonotype has a count of ten or more. Mismatch with germline at one junction end may stem from a read error. The V and J genes are TRBV20-1 and TRBJ2-5; TRBD1 might be the D (5 bases). Germline lookup yields CDR1 DFQATT and CDR2 SNEGSKA (reference sequence). CDR3 length: 13 residues. This chain's CDR3 is CSARERQQETQYF. The CDR3 nucleotides are TGCAGTGCGAGAGAGAGACAGCAAGAGACCCAGTACTTC.

This clonotype has at least ten counts. This chain links TRBV2 with TRBJ1-5; tentative D call: TRBD1 (5 bases). The germline V gene encodes CDR1 SNHLY and CDR2 FYNNEI. The CDR3 consists of 14 residues. V lost 7 bases, J lost 4 bases, and 14 bases lay in between. The CDR3 protein is CASTGLGRNQPQHF. CDR3 in DNA: TGTGCCAGCACAGGGCTTGGGCGGAATCAGCCCCAGCATTTT.

This clonotype was seen many times. The V gene is TRBV6-1, the J gene TRBJ2-5, with D unclear. Trimming shortened V by 6 bases and J by 2 bases, and 13 bases separated the two germline ends. The CDR3 contains 14 residues. CDR1 is MNHNS and CDR2 is SASEGT in the germline V gene. The CDR3 is CASSVRSPQETQYF. DNA for the CDR3: TGTGCCAGCAGCGTGAGGTCCCCGCAAGAGACCCAGTACTTC.

At least ten counts were recorded for this clonotype. V is TRBV10-3 and J is TRBJ1-1; 7 bases line up with TRBD1. The CDR3 has 16 amino acids. J gave up 2 bases and V 7 bases, and 13 bases lay outside the gene matches. Germline V gene sequence: CDR1 ENHRY, CDR2 SYGVKD. CDR3 sequence: CAIKAGTVRDNTEAFF. CDR3 nucleotide sequence: TGTGCCATCAAAGCCGGGACAGTGAGGGATAACACTGAAGCTTTCTTT.

This clonotype was picked up many times. The chain recombines TRBV5-8 with TRBJ1-2; D is unclear. The CDR3 spans 12 residues. Germline CDR1 and CDR2: SGHTS and YDEGEE. V was trimmed by 1 base and J by 5 bases, leaving 6 bases between them. CDR3 protein: CASSLKHYGYTF. CDR3 DNA sequence: TGTGCCAGCAGCTTGAAGCATTATGGCTACACCTTC.

This clonotype was counted many times. This rearrangement joins TRBV11-2 to TRBJ2-3; D gene unclear. Germline CDR1 SGHAT, CDR2 FQNNGV. V dropped 6 bases and J dropped 5 bases, with 12 bases sitting between them. This CDR3 spans 13 amino acids. This chain's CDR3 is CASRSAPRDTQYF. Here the CDR3 DNA reads TGTGCCAGCAGATCCGCTCCCAGAGATACGCAGTATTTT.

This clonotype was seen many times. This rearrangement joins TRBV7-2 to TRBJ1-2; D not resolved. The CDR3 sequence is 13 residues long. V was pared by 5 bases and J by 4 bases, with 11 bases between. Germline loops: CDR1 SGHTA, CDR2 FQGNSA. The CDR3 is CASSQAGSYGYTF. The DNA of the CDR3 is TGTGCCAGCAGCCAGGCGGGGTCCTATGGCTACACCTTC.

The chain recombines TRBV29-1 with TRBJ1-2, with D perhaps TRBD1 (6 bases). This CDR3 is 12 amino acids long. The ends were cut back, 6 bases at V and 7 bases at J, with 15 bases in the middle. Germline V gene lookup returns CDR1 SQVTM and CDR2 ANQGSEA. CDR3 in DNA: TGCAGCGTCTATGGGGGGGCTGTTGGCTACACCTTC. Its translation: CSVYGGAVGYTF.

The CDR3 nucleotides are TGTGCCAGTAGTATGCCCCGCCGGACAGGGGGACCAGATACGCAGTATTTT. This encodes CASSMPRRTGGPDTQYF. The chain has TRBV19 and TRBJ2-3; the match to TRBD1 covers 10 bases. The CDR3 extends over 17 amino acids. Germline trimming cut 3 bases from V and 4 bases from J; bases unmatched to any gene: 10. Germline CDR1 reads LNHDA; CDR2 reads SQIVND (reference sequence).

This clonotype was seen many times. This chain joins TRBV5-1 and TRBJ1-1; D uncertain. The CDR3 consists of 14 residues. From germline, CDR1 is SGHRS and CDR2 YFSETQ. Trimming stripped 4 bases from V and 5 bases from J, with 15 bases between. The CDR3 reads CASSPALPGTEAFF. In DNA, the CDR3 is TGCGCCAGCAGCCCGGCCCTCCCGGGGACTGAAGCTTTCTTT.